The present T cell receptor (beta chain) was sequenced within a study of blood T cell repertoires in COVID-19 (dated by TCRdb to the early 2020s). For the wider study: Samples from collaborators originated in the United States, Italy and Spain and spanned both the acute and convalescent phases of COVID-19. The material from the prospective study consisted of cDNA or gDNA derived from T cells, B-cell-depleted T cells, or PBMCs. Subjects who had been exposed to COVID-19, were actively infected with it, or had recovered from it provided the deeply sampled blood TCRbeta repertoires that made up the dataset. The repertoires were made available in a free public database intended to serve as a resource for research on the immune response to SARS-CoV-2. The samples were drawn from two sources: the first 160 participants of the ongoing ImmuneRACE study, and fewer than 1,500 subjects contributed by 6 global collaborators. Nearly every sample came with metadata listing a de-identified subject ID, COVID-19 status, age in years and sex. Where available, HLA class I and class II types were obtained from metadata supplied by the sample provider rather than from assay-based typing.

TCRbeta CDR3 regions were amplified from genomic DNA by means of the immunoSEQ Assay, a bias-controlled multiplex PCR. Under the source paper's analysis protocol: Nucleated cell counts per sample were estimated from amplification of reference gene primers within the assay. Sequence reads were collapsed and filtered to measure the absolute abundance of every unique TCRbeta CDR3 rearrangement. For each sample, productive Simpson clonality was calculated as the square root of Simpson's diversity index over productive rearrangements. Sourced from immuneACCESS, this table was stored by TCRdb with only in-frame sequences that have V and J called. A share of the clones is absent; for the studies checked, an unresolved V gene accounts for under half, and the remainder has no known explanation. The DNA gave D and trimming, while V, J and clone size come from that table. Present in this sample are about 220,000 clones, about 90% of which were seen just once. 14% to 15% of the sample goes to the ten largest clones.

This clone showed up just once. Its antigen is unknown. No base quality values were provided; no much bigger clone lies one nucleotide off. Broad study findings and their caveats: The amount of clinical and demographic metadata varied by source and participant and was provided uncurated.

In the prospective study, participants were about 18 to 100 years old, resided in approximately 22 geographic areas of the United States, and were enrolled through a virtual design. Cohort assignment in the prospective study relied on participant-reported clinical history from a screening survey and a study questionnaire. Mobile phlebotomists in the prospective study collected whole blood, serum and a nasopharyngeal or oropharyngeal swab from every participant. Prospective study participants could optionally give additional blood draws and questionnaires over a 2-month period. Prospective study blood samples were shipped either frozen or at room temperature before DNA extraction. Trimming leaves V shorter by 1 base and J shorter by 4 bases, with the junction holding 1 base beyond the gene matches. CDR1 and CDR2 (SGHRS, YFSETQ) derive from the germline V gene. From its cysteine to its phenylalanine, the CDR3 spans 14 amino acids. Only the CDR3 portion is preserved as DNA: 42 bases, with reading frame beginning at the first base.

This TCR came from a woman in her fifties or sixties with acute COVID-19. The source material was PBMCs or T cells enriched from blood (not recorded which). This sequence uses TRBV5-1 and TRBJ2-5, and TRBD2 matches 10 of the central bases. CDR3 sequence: CASSLTSGIETQYF. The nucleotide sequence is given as TGCGCCAGCAGCTTGACTAGCGGGATAGAGACCCAGTACTTC. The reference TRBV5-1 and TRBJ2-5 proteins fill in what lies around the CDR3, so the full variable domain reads KAGVTQTPRYLIKTRGQQVTLSCSPISGHRSVSWYQQTPGQGLQFLFEYFSETQRNKGNFPGRFSGRQFSNSRSEMNVSTLELGDSALYLCASSLTSGIETQYFGPGTRLLVL.